This T cell receptor beta chain was documented in a study of T cell repertoires in cytomegalovirus infection. Study information: Public TCR beta signature analysis indicated the presence of both CMV infection and matching HLA type.

This clonotype was counted many times. A single record per CDR3 protein comes from TCRdb applying MiXCR to the reads. The data hold about 530,000 distinct CDR3 sequences, with about a quarter observed a single time. V was cut by 1 base and J by 0 bases, with 18 bases left in between. The length of the CDR3 is 18 residues. In germline, CDR1 is SGHDN, CDR2 FVKESK. The chain is built from TRBV14 and TRBJ2-5, with D tentatively TRBD1 or TRBD2 (7 bases each). Sequencing was performed on PBMCs. This sequence originates from a human donor in good health (CMV status not recorded). Some clones in this sample may be carry-over from other donors' samples. This CDR3 reads CASSQGSRQGGYQETQYF. DNA for the CDR3: TGTGCCAGCAGCCAAGGAAGCCGACAGGGAGGGTACCAAGAGACCCAGTACTTC.